These 24 T cell receptor beta chains originate from one sample sequenced in a study of graft-versus-host responses after intestinal transplantation. These receptors lack a known antigen. The table came from immunoSEQ multiplex PCR; TCRdb's copy has only in-frame clones and leaves some out. The repertoire includes fewer than 110,000 clones, roughly 86% of them detected once, and less than 0.8% sits in the top ten. Specimen: unstimulated CD4+ T cells sorted from spleen or lymph node cells, collected before transplant. The receptors derive from a human donor who was the organ donor for an intestinal transplant.

The genes are TRBV30 and TRBJ2-3, with D perhaps TRBD1 or TRBD2 (5 bases each). Germline loops: CDR1 GTSNPN, CDR2 SVGIG (reference sequence). CDR3 size: 17 residues. Trimming removed 3 bases from V and 7 bases from J, with 26 bases in between. The CDR3 here is CAWRSTNPGRPLHTQYF. Written as DNA, the CDR3 is TGTGCCTGGAGATCCACGAACCCGGGACGCCCTCTCCATACGCAGTATTTT.

This clone was counted a single time. This chain joins TRBV5-1 and TRBJ2-5; 8 bases line up with TRBD1. Germline values: CDR1 SGHRS, CDR2 YFSETQ. This CDR3 has 15 residues. J lost 7 bases, V lost 3 bases, and 11 bases had no gene match. The CDR3 region has the DNA TGCGCCAGCAGCTGGGGAGGACAGGGAATTTCGACCCAGTACTTC. Translating it yields CASSWGGQGISTQYF.

This clone was seen more than once but under ten times. The DNA of the CDR3 is TGTGCCAGCAGTTCAACGGTGGGGGGCTTTGACTATGGCTACACCTTC. Its translation is CASSSTVGGFDYGYTF. The chain links TRBV25-1 to TRBJ1-2; tentatively, D is TRBD1 (6 bases). The germline V and J ends were trimmed by 5 bases and 3 bases, with 19 bases remaining between them. Looked up from germline, CDR1 is MGHDK and CDR2 is SYGVNS. The CDR3 covers 16 residues.

The genes are TRBV10-1 and TRBJ2-1; no reliable D call. The CDR3 runs to 15 residues. Trimming pared 3 bases from V and 0 bases from J, leaving 9 bases between. CDR1 WNHNN and CDR2 SYGVQD come from the germline V gene (reference sequence). Here the CDR3 reads CASSDTDSSYNEQFF. The CDR3 coding sequence is TGCGCCAGCAGTGATACGGATAGCTCCTACAATGAGCAGTTCTTC.

The V gene is TRBV6-5, the J gene TRBJ2-1; 8 bases are a match to TRBD2. V shed 7 bases, J shed 8 bases, and the junction held 10 bases outside the gene matches. Germline loops: CDR1 MNHEY, CDR2 SVGAGI. CDR3 size: 14 residues. The CDR3 DNA is TGTGCCAGCACCACGGGGACTAGAATAGATGAGCAGTTCTTC. Residues: CASTTGTRIDEQFF.

The chain is built from TRBV6-5 and TRBJ1-1, with 9 nucleotides matching TRBD1. Germline V lookup: CDR1 MNHEY, CDR2 SVGAGI. CDR3 length: 15 amino acids. The ends lost 7 bases at V and 1 base at J; junction bases unmatched: 7. The CDR3 coding sequence is TGTGCCAGCACGAACAGGGGGCAGGGGAACACTGAAGCTTTCTTT. It is translated as CASTNRGQGNTEAFF.

In this sample, this clone turned up a few times. The chain joins TRBV6-1 to TRBJ1-4; no definite D call. V was trimmed by 1 base and J by 8 bases, leaving 20 bases between them. Looked up from germline, CDR1 is MNHNS and CDR2 is SASEGT. The CDR3 has 17 residues. CDR3: CASSEGRWGWKQEKLFF. The CDR3, as DNA: TGTGCCAGCAGTGAAGGCAGGTGGGGATGGAAGCAAGAAAAACTGTTTTTT.

The V and J genes are TRBV19 and TRBJ1-5; tentatively, D is TRBD1 (6 bases). Germline assignment: CDR1 LNHDA and CDR2 SQIVND (reference sequence). The CDR3 has 15 amino acids. V lost 8 bases and J lost 4, with 18 bases in between. Written as DNA, the CDR3 is TGTGCCAGTGCGACGGACAGCCGAGATAATCAGCCCCAGCATTTT. Protein product: CASATDSRDNQPQHF.

The chain has TRBV2 and TRBJ2-1; no reliable D call. Germline V gene lookup returns CDR1 SNHLY and CDR2 FYNNEI. There are 13 residues in the CDR3. V dropped 5 bases and J dropped 9 bases, with 14 bases sitting between them. In DNA, the CDR3 is TGTGCCAGCAGTTTTCTCGAGATCGGTGAGCAGTTCTTC. Translating gives CASSFLEIGEQFF.

The genes are TRBV29-1 and TRBJ2-1; D call uncertain. This CDR3 is built from 14 residues. Trimming stripped 5 bases from V and 1 base from J, with 12 bases between. CDR1 SQVTM and CDR2 ANQGSEA come from the germline V gene. This CDR3 is CSVFRPESYNEQFF. The CDR3 region has the DNA TGCAGCGTTTTCCGCCCTGAATCCTACAATGAGCAGTTCTTC.

This clone is a singleton in its sample. The chain carries TRBV21-1 and TRBJ1-5. TRBV21-1 is shown as a pseudogene. The CDR3 is made up of 18 amino acids. The CDR3 loop is CASSLRQEGRAGNQPQHF. Here the CDR3 DNA reads TGTGCCAGCAGCCTCCGACAGGAGGGTAGGGCGGGCAATCAGCCCCAGCATTTT.

The chain's CDR3 is CASRGTKPEQFF. CDR3 DNA: TGTGCCAGCAGGGGGACTAAACCTGAGCAGTTCTTC. This chain links TRBV6-5 with TRBJ2-1; TRBD2 matches 7 bases. Losses at the gene ends were 6 bases for V and 9 bases for J; bases not matched to a gene: 5. The CDR3 length is 12 residues. Germline V lookup: CDR1 MNHEY, CDR2 SVGAGI.

J is TRBJ2-3 and V is TRBV9; D is undetermined. The CDR3 totals 15 residues. Germline lookup yields CDR1 SGDLS and CDR2 YYNGEE. V was cut by 1 base and J by 6 bases, with 15 bases left in between. The DNA for the CDR3 is TGTGCCAGCAGCGTATCCCCCGATTCCAGGGATACGCAGTATTTT. This translates into CASSVSPDSRDTQYF. Combining the CDR3 with reference TRBV9 and TRBJ2-3 gives the whole variable domain DSGVTQTPKHLITATGQRVTLRCSPRSGDLSVYWYQQSLDQGLQFLIQYYNGEERAKGNILERFSAQQFPDLHSELNLSSLELGDSALYFCASSVSPDSRDTQYFGPGTRLTVL.

The chain couples TRBV7-2 to TRBJ2-5, with 7 positions matching TRBD2. With 5 bases clipped from V and 5 bases from J, the junction kept 8 bases outside the gene matches. Germline CDR1 and CDR2: SGHTA and FQGNSA. The CDR3 sequence is 14 residues long. The CDR3 DNA sequence: TGTGCCAGCAGCCCGCGACTAGCTGAGGAGACCCAGTACTTC. This gives the protein CASSPRLAEETQYF.

This sequence joins TRBV7-6 and TRBJ1-5; D is unclear. The V end was cut by 5 bases, the J end by 6 bases, with 17 bases between. Germline V gene data show CDR1 as SGHVS and CDR2 as FNYEAQ. This CDR3 spans 15 amino acids. The CDR3 is CASSIGGRVRQPQHF. The CDR3 bases are TGTGCCAGCAGCATTGGCGGTAGGGTACGTCAGCCCCAGCATTTT.

This clone was found a few times. The rearrangement uses TRBV19 and TRBJ1-3; D might be TRBD1 (5 bases). Looked up from germline, CDR1 is LNHDA and CDR2 is SQIVND (reference sequence). V was clipped by 6 bases and J by 2 bases, with 11 bases between them. The CDR3 has 14 amino acids. The CDR3 region is CASRHRDPGNTIYF. CDR3 nucleotides: TGTGCCAGTAGGCACCGGGACCCTGGAAACACCATATATTTT. Together with reference TRBV19 and TRBJ1-3, the CDR3 gives the full variable domain: DGGITQSPKYLFRKEGQNVTLSCEQNLNHDAMYWYRQDPGQGLRLIYYSQIVNDFQKGDIAEGYSVSREKKESFPLTVTSAQKNPTAFYLCASRHRDPGNTIYFGEGSWLTVV.

The V and J genes are TRBV27 and TRBJ2-1; TRBD1 or TRBD2 may be the D gene (6 bases each). CDR1 and CDR2 (germline): MNHEY, SMNVEV (reference sequence). The CDR3 spans 16 residues. Trimming left V 2 bases short and J 0 bases short, with 11 bases between. CDR3 region: CASSLGGLNSYNEQFF. For the CDR3, the DNA is TGTGCCAGCAGTTTAGGGGGGCTCAACTCCTACAATGAGCAGTTCTTC.

The CDR3 DNA reads TGTGCCAGCAGCTCGAGAGGGGGGGCAGGGTACAATGAGCAGTTCTTC. This translates into CASSSRGGAGYNEQFF. The chain couples TRBV9 to TRBJ2-1; maybe TRBD2 (7 bases). Looked up from germline, CDR1 is SGDLS and CDR2 is YYNGEE. Trimming shortened V by 4 bases and J by 4 bases, and 18 bases separated the two germline ends. The CDR3 runs 16 residues.

The rearrangement links TRBV7-3 to TRBJ2-7; 10 bases line up with TRBD1. CDR1 SGHTA and CDR2 FQGTGA come from the germline V gene. The CDR3 runs to 13 residues. The ends lost 10 bases at V and 4 bases at J; junction bases unmatched: 7. The CDR3 nucleotides read TGTGCCACCCCAGGGACAGGGGTGTACGAGCAGTACTTC. Translating gives CATPGTGVYEQYF.

The V and J genes are TRBV6-6 and TRBJ2-6; D is uncertain. The CDR3 runs 13 residues. Germline values: CDR1 MNHNY, CDR2 SVGAGI (reference sequence). Trimming took off 10 bases at V and 0 bases at J, with 7 bases between the two ends. The CDR3 DNA sequence: TGTGCCACCTCAGACTCTGGGGCCAACGTCCTGACTTTC. Translated, it gives CATSDSGANVLTF.

The chain couples TRBV11-2 to TRBJ2-7, with 7 bases fitting TRBD1. CDR3 length: 15 residues. V trimming: 3 bases; J trimming: 3 bases; junction bases outside the gene matches: 8. Germline assignment: CDR1 SGHAT and CDR2 FQNNGV. CDR3 sequence reads: CASSFRVYRGYEQYF. The CDR3 nucleotides read TGTGCCAGCAGCTTTCGGGTCTACAGGGGCTACGAGCAGTACTTC.

This clone was seen once. The rearrangement joins TRBV29-1 to TRBJ1-1; D remains ambiguous. This CDR3 is built from 13 residues. Germline V gives CDR1 SQVTM, CDR2 ANQGSEA. Trimming removed 4 bases from V and 10 bases from J, with 19 bases in between. CDR3 nucleotide sequence: TGCAGCGTTGCCAAGAAACTGCATATCGGAGCTTTCTTT. Amino acids: CSVAKKLHIGAFF. The entire variable domain, with the rest obtained from reference TRBV29-1 and TRBJ1-1, is as follows: SAVISQKPSRDICQRGTSLTIQCQVDSQVTMMFWYRQQPGQSLTLIATANQGSEATYESGFVIDKFPISRPNLTFSTLTVSNMSPEDSSIYLCSVAKKLHIGAFFGQGTRLTVV.

The CDR3 DNA follows: TGTGCCAGTAGTATGTTCAAGGGACAGGGGGCTTCAGGCAATCAGCCCCAGCATTTT. This codes for CASSMFKGQGASGNQPQHF. This chain connects TRBV19 to TRBJ1-5, with TRBD1 matching 12 bases. J gave up 2 bases and V 3 bases, and 11 bases lay outside the gene matches. The CDR3 contains 19 residues. The germline V gene has CDR1 LNHDA and CDR2 SQIVND (reference sequence).

This rearrangement joins TRBV11-2 to TRBJ1-3; D perhaps matches TRBD1 (5 bases). V was cut by 1 base and J by 4 bases, with 5 bases left in between. Germline values: CDR1 SGHAT, CDR2 FQNNGV. This CDR3 has 13 residues. CDR3 in DNA: TGTGCCAGCAGCTTAGGGGACGGAAACACCATATATTTT. Amino acid sequence: CASSLGDGNTIYF.